This T cell receptor (beta chain) was profiled in a study of T-cell reconstitution after alpha-beta-depleted transplantation in children. Preparation of the TCRbeta library involved a method that used unique molecular identifiers. TCRdb reprocessed the PCR reads via MiXCR and lists one record per CDR3 protein. The sample lists around 450,000 distinct CDR3 sequences, roughly two fifths occurring once. This clonotype was observed a few times. The V segment lost 3 bases and the J segment 4 bases; nucleotides outside the gene matches: 10. The CDR3 contains 16 residues. The TCR comes from a girl aged 2-15 years with aplastic anemia, due to receive a stem cell transplant. This chain uses TRBV12-3 or TRBV12-4 with TRBJ2-3; 7 bases map to TRBD1. Sequencing was performed on PBMCs, taken before TCRalphabeta/CD19-depleted stem cell transplant. The CDR3 reads CASSFKRGTGADTQYF. DNA of the CDR3: TGTGCCAGCAGTTTTAAAAGGGGAACAGGGGCAGATACGCAGTATTTT.